This T cell receptor beta chain originates from a study of cytomegalovirus exposure and HLA in healthy donors. The V segment lost 2 bases and the J segment 7 bases; nucleotides outside the gene matches: 1. Germline V gene lookup returns CDR1 GTSNPN and CDR2 SVGIG (reference sequence). This CDR3 has 12 amino acids. PCR was performed using 60 Vbeta and 13 Jbeta primers. Method: immunoSEQ multiplex PCR; TCRdb's copy keeps in-frame clones and lacks some. In the table there are around 110,000 clones, around 67% of which are singletons. The sequencing input was PBMCs. The sequence derives from a woman aged 40 to 50 in good health and CMV-seropositive. The V call is TRBV30, the J call TRBJ2-1, with 8 bases that match TRBD2. Written as DNA, the CDR3 is TGTGCCTGGAGTCGGGGGGGGAATGAGCAGTTCTTC. This translates into CAWSRGGNEQFF.